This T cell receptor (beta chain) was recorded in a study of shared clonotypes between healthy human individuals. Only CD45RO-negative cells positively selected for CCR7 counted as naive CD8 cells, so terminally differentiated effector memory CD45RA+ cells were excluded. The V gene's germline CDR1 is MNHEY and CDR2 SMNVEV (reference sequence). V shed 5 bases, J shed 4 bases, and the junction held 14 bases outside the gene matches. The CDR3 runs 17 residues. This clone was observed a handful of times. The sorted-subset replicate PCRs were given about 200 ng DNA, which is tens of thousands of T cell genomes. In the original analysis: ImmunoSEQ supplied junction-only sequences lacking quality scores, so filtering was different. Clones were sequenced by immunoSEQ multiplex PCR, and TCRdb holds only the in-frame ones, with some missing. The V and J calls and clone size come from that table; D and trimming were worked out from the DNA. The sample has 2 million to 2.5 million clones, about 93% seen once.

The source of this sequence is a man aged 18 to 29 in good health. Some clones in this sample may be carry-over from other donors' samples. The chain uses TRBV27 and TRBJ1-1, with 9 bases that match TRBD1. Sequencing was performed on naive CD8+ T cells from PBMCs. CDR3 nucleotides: TGTGCCAGCAGTCCTCAACCGGGACAGGGTGTGCGCACTGAAGCTTTCTTT. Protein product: CASSPQPGQGVRTEAFF.